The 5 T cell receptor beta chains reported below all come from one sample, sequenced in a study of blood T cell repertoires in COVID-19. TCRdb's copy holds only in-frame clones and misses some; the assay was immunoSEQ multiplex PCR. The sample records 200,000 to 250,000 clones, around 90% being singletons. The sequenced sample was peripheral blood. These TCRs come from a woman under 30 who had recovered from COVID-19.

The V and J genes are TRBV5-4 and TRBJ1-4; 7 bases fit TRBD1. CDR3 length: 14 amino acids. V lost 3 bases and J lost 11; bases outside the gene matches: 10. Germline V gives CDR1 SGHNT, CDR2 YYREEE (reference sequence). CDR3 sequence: CASSSGQEVPKLFF. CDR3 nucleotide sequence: TGTGCCAGCAGCTCCGGACAGGAGGTTCCCAAACTGTTTTTT.

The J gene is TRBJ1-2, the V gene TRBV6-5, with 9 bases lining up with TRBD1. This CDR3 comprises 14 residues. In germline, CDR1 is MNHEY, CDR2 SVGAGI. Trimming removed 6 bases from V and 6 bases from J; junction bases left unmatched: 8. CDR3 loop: CASSRDREGHGYTF. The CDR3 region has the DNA TGTGCCAGCAGCAGGGACAGGGAGGGTCATGGCTACACCTTC.

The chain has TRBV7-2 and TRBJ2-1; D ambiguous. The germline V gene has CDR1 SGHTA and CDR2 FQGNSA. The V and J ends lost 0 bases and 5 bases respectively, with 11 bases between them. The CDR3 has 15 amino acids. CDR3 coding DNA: TGTGCCAGCAGCTTAGCACAGAGCATGAACAATGAGCAGTTCTTC. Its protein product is CASSLAQSMNNEQFF.

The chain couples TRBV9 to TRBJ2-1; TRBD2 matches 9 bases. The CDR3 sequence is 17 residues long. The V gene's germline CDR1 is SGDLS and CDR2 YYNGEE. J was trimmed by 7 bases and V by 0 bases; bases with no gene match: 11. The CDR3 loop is CASSVATGLAGPNEQFF. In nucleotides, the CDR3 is TGTGCCAGCAGCGTAGCTACTGGGCTAGCGGGGCCAAATGAGCAGTTCTTC.

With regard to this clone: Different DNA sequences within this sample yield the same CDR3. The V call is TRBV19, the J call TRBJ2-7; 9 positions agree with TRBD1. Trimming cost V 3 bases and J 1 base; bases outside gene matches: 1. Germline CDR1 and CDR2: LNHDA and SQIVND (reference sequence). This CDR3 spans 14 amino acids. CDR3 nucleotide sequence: TGTGCCAGTAGTATTGGGACAGGGTCCTACGAGCAGTACTTC. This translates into CASSIGTGSYEQYF.